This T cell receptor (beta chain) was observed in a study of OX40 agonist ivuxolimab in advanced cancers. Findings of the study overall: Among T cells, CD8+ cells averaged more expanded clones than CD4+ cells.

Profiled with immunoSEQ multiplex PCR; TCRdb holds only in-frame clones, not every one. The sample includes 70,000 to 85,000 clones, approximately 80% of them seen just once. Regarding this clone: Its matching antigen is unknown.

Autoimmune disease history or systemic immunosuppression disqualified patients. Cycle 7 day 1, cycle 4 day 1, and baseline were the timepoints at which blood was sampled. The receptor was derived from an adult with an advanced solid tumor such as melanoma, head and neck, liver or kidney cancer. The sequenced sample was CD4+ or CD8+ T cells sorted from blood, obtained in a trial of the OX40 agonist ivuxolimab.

CDR3 nucleotide sequence: TGCGCCAGCAGCCAAGTCCTGAGTCAGCCCCAGCATTTT. The encoded protein is CASSQVLSQPQHF. The chain links TRBV4-1 to TRBJ1-5; D gene ambiguous. The length of the CDR3 is 13 residues. Trimming removed 1 base from V and 6 bases from J, with 7 bases in between. Per germline, CDR1 MGHRA and CDR2 YSYEKL.